This TCR beta chain was sequenced during a study of blood T cell repertoires in COVID-19. The table lists this clone with a count of one. Sequencing was performed with immunoSEQ multiplex PCR; in TCRdb, only in-frame clones are kept and a portion is missing. Of more than 95,000 clones listed, 84% are singletons. Sequencing used peripheral blood. This clonotype originated in a man aged 55-75 years with acute or convalescent COVID-19.

The CDR3 here is CASRPFSAGMDEQFF. As DNA, the CDR3 is TGTGCCTCCCGCCCGTTCTCGGCAGGGATGGATGAGCAGTTCTTC. The V call is TRBV19, the J call TRBJ2-1, with D maybe TRBD1 (5 bases). The CDR3 contains 15 residues. V was clipped by 11 bases and J by 8 bases, with 25 bases between them. The germline CDR1 and CDR2 sequences are LNHDA and SQIVND (reference sequence).